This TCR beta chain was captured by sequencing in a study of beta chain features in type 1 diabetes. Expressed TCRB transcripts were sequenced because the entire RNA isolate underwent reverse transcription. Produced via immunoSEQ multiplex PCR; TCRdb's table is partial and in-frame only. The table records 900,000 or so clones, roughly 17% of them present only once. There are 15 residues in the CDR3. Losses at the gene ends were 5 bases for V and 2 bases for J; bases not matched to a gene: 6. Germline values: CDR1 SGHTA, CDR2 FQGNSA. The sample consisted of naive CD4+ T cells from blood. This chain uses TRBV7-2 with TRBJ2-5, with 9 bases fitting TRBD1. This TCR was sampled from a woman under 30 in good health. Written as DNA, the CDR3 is TGTGCCAGCAGCAACAGGGGGCGAGGGCAAGAGACCCAGTACTTC. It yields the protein CASSNRGRGQETQYF. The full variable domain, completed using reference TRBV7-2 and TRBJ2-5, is GAGVSQSPSNKVTEKGKDVELRCDPISGHTALYWYRQSLGQGLEFLIYFQGNSAPDKSGLPSDRFSAERTGGSVSTLTIQRTQQEDSAVYLCASSNRGRGQETQYFGPGTRLLVL.